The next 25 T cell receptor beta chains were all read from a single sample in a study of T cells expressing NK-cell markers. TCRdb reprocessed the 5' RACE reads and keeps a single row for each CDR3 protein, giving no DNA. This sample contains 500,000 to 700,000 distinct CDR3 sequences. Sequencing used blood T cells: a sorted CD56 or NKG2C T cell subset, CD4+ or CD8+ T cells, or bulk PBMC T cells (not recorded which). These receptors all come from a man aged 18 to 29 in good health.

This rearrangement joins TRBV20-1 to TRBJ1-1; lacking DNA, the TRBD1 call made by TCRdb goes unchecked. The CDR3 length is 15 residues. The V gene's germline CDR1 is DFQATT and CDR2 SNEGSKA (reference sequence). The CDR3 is CSAREVGGLNTEAFF.

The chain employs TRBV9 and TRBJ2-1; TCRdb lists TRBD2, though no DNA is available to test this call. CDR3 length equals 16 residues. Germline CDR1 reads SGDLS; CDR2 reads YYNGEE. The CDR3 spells CASSVEGSGRDNEQFF.

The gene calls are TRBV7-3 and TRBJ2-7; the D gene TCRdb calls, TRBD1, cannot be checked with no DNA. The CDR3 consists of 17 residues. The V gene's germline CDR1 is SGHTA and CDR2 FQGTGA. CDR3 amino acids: CASSYGTGGHGPYEQYF.

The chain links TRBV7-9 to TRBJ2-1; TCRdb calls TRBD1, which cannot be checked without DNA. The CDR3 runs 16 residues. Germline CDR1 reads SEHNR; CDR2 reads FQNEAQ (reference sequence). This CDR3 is CASSETGGGHNNEQFF.

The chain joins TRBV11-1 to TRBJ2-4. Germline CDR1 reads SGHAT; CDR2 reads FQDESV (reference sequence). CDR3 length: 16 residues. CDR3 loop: CASSLGTGVAKNIQYF. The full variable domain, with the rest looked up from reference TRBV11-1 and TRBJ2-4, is EAEVAQSPRYKITEKSQAVAFWCDPISGHATLYWYRQILGQGPELLVQFQDESVVDDSQLPKDRFSAERLKGVDSTLKIQPAELGDSAMYLCASSLGTGVAKNIQYFGAGTRLSVL.

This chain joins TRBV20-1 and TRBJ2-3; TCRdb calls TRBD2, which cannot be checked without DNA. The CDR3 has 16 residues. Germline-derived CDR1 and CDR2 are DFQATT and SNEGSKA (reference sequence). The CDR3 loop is CSARSGLAGVEDTQYF.

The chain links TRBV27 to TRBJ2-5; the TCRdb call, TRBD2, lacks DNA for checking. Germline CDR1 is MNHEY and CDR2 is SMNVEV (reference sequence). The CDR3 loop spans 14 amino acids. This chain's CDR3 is CASSLLGRQETQYF.

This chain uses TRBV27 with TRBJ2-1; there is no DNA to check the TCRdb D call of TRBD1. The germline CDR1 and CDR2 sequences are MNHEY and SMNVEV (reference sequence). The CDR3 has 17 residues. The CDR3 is CASSSNYRVSGSNEQFF.

The CDR3 loop is CASSPRALAGEHNEQFF. The genes are TRBV18 and TRBJ2-1; TCRdb proposes TRBD2, but this gene call is untestable without DNA. The germline V gene encodes CDR1 KGHSH and CDR2 LQKENI. The CDR3 has 17 residues. Filled out from reference TRBV18 and TRBJ2-1, the complete variable domain reads NAGVMQNPRHLVRRRGQEARLRCSPMKGHSHVYWYRQLPEEGLKFMVYLQKENIIDESGMPKERFSAEFPKEGPSILRIQQVVRGDSAAYFCASSPRALAGEHNEQFFGPGTRLTVL.

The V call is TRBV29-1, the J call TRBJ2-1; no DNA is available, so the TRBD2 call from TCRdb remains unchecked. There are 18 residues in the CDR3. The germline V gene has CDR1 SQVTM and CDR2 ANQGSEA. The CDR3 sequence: CSVTPGLAEMGSYNEQFF.

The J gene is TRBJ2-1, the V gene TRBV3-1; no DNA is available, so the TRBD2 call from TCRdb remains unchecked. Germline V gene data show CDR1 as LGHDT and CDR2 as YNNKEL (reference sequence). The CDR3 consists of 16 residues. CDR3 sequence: CASSQEGLAGSNEQFF.

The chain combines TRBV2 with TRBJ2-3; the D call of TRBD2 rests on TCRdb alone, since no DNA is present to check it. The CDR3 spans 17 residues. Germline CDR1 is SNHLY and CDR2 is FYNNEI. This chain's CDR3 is CASSAGSGISPTDTQYF.

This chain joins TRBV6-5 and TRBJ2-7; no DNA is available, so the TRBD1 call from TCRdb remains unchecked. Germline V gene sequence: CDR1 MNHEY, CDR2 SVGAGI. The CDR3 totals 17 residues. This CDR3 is CASSYLVGAGIGYEQYF.

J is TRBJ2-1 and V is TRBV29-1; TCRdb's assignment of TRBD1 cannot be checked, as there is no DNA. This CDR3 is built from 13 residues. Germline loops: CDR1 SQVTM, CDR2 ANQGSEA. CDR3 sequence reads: CSGDRGPGDEQFF.

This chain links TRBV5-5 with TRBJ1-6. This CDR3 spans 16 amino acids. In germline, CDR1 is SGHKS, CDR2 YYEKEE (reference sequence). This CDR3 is CASSILRAPEFSPLHF. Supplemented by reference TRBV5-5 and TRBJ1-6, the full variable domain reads DAGVTQSPTHLIKTRGQQVTLRCSPISGHKSVSWYQQVLGQGPQFIFQYYEKEERGRGNFPDRFSARQFPNYSSELNVNALLLGDSALYLCASSILRAPEFSPLHFGNGTRLTVT.

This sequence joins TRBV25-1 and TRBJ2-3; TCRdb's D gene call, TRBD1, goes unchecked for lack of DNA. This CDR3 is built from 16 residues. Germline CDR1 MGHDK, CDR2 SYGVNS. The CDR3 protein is CASSEYRTGHTDTQYF.

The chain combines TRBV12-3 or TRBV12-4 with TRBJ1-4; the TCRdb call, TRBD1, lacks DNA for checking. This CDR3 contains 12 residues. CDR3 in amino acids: CASGGLGEKLFF.

CDR3 region: CASSEYKGQETQYF. The V gene is TRBV25-1, the J gene TRBJ2-5. The CDR3 runs 14 residues. Germline V gene sequence: CDR1 MGHDK, CDR2 SYGVNS.

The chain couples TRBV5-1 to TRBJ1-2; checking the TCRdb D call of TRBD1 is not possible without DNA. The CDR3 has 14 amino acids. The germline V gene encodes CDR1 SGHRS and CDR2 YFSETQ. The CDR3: CASSPRQGNYGYTF.

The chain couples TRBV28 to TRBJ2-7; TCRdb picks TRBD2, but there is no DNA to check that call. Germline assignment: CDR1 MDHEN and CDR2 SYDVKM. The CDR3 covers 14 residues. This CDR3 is CASCSGTTRGEQYF. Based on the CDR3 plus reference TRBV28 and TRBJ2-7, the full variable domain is DVKVTQSSRYLVKRTGEKVFLECVQDMDHENMFWYRQDPGLGLRLIYFSYDVKMKEKGDIPEGYSVSREKKERFSLILESASTNQTSMYLCASCSGTTRGEQYFGPGTRLTVT.

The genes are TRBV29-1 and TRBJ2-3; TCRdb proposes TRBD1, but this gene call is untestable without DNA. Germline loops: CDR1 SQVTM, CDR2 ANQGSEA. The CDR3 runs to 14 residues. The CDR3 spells CSVTGDRDTDTQYF.

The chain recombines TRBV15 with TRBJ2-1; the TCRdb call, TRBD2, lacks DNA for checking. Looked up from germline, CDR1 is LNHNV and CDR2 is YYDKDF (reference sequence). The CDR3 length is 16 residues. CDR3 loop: CATSSPGTRGGNEQFF.

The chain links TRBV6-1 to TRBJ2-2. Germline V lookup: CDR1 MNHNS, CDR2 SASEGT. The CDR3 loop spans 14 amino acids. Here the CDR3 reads CATTTQDETGELFF.

CDR3 in amino acids: CSASGGQGGHF. The genes are TRBV20-1 and TRBJ1-5; checking the TCRdb D call of TRBD1 is not possible without DNA. This CDR3 contains 11 residues. From germline, CDR1 is DFQATT and CDR2 SNEGSKA (reference sequence).

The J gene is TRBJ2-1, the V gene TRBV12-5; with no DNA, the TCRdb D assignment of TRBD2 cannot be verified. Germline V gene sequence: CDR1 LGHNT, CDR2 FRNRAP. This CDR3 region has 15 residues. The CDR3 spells CASGSTNGAYNEQFF.